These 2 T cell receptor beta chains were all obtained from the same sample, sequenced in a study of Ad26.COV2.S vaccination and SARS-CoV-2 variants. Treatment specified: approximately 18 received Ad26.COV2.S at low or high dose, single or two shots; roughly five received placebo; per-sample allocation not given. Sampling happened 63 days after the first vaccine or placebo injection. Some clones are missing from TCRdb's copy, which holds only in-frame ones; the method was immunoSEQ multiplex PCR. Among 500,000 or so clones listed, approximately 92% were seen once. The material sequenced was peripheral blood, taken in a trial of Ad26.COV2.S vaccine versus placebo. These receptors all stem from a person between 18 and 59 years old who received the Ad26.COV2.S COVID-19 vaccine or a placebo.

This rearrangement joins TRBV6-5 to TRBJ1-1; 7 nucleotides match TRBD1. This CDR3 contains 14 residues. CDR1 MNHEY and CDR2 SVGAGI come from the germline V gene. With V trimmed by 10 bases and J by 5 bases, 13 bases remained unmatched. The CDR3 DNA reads TGTGCCATAATATCACCGGACAGGTCTACTGAAGCTTTCTTT. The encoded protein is CAIISPDRSTEAFF.

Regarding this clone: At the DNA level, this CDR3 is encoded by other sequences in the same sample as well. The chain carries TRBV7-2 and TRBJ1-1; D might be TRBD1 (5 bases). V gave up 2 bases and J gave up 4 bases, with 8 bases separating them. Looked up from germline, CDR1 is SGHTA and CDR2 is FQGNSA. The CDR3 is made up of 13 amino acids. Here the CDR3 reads CASSLRGGTEAFF. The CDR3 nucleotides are TGTGCCAGCAGCTTACGTGGGGGCACTGAAGCTTTCTTT.